This T cell receptor (beta chain) was sequenced during a study of cytomegalovirus exposure and HLA in healthy donors (dated by TCRdb to 2015 to 2018). As for the study more broadly: An earlier analysis of roughly 630 of the donors reported about 290 Gb of sequence data and more than 90 million unique TCR beta sequences from 150 million to 200 million T cells. Donor age, sex, ethnicity and CMV serostatus were collected together with the repertoire data. An early release that covered approximately 600 HLA-typed donors contained 300 to 350 gigabases of sequencing data and tens of millions of unique TCR sequences. To predict cytomegalovirus infection status, the study combined high-throughput TCR immunosequencing, statistical association of individual TCRs with disease status, and machine learning. HLA typing included class I and class II loci at four-digit resolution. Along with the roughly 670-subject first cohort, a separate validation cohort of some 130 different subjects was used. Typing coverage varied by locus: roughly 620-640 donors for A, B, C, DRB1 and DQB1; some 520 for DQA1; 606 for DPA1; under 490 for DPB1. To decide whether each TCR beta V gene segment behaved as functional or pseudogenic, an earlier analysis of some 600 of the donors relied on high-throughput TCR beta sequencing. Roughly 5 DR-DQ haplotypes were handled as single units for association and clustering, since linkage in the cohort was strong. A later genetic analysis used genome-wide SNP genotypes for 398 of the 666 donors, treating that subset as a discovery cohort. The study profiled the T cell repertoires of 550 to 700 subjects by immunosequencing and related them to cytomegalovirus serostatus. The study aimed to test whether cataloging public T cell receptors could reveal signatures of past pathogen exposure. To study patterns of TCR occurrence, a later analysis re-analyzed previously published TCR beta repertoires from 600 to 750 donors and added high-resolution HLA genotyping. Of the 300 to 450 genotyped donors, 65% to 90% were placed in the genetic ancestry cluster associated with self-reported Caucasian donors. Among around 400 genotyped donors of the cohort, an average of around 240,000 unique TCR beta nucleotide sequences were sequenced per donor, around a sixth of them non-productive. Every repertoire in the discovery cohort had been generated on one and the same sequencing platform. Rather than using new phenotypic data, the later analysis identified candidate immune exposures from TCR beta sequences and from how often those sequences occurred across donors.

Comment on this clone: The antigen it binds to is not known. No clone much larger than this one lies a single base away; base qualities are absent.

Libraries came from the immunoSEQ multiplex PCR assay. The multiplex PCR relied on a mix of 60 forward primers for TCR Vbeta segments and 13 reverse primers for TCR Jbeta segments. A multiplex PCR assay on genomic DNA amplified the CDR3 region of rearranged TCR beta genes. The Illumina HiSeq System was used to sequence the amplified TCR beta libraries as 87-base-pair reads. In the paper's pipeline: In a later analysis, tens of millions of unique TCR beta chains were counted across the roughly 670 repertoires, and around 10 million of these chains were shared by at least two donors. Raw reads were error-corrected and collapsed into unique sequences with a nearest-neighbor algorithm that merged closely related sequences to remove PCR and sequencing errors. CDR3 sequences were aligned to IMGT reference sequences to assign V, D and J gene segments. Each retained sequence needed at least a six-nucleotide match to both a V gene segment and a J gene segment. A rearrangement was called productive if the CDR3 had no stop codons and remained in frame with V and J, and every other rearrangement was called non-productive. CDR3 was defined according to IMGT convention as the region running from the second conserved V-encoded cysteine to the conserved J-encoded phenylalanine. The earlier analysis of some 550 of the donors excluded any sequence lacking an unambiguous match to a single V gene segment. An earlier analysis of around 600 of the donors classified V segments as functional when productive rearrangements were above 56.7% and as segregating when the standard deviation between donors was above 5%. A statistical classification framework was built to diagnose cytomegalovirus status from the catalog of TCR beta chain sequences. In a later analysis, V and J genes were assigned by comparing TCR nucleotide sequences against IMGT/GENE-DB human TR gene sequences. The TCRdist pipeline was used in a later analysis to assign CDR3 sequences and most-parsimonious VDJ recombination scenarios. In a later analysis, each TCR beta chain was defined by its CDR3 amino acid sequence together with its V-gene family, and reads lacking a unique V-gene family were excluded. In a later analysis, fewer than 600 highly shared, low-generation-probability nucleotide sequences were removed to address suspected cross-contamination and a sequencing artifact. For each public chain, a later analysis derived a clonal expansion index from normalized ranks of inferred template counts within each repertoire. Generation probabilities in a later analysis came from a VDJ recombination model fitted to out-of-frame rearrangements, and those results were checked against IGoR. Hypergeometric tests were used in a later analysis to score TCR-TCR, TCR-HLA and TCR-CMV co-occurrence, with a repertoire-size bias correction applied to the TCR pairs. False discovery rates were estimated in a later analysis by permuting HLA or CMV assignments 20 times. In a later analysis, co-occurring TCRs were grouped using DBSCAN, with TCRdist sequence similarity added in when clustering inside HLA-allele-positive subsets. Co-occurrence clustering excluded repertoires with fewer than 30,000 or more than 120,000 public chains, plus five with anomalous nucleotide sharing. TCRdb's version of the immuneACCESS table is confined to in-frame rearrangements and falls short of the full clone set. An unresolved V gene accounts for under half of the shortfall where checked; the remainder is of unknown origin. V and J calls and clone size are as listed in that table; D and trimming were resolved from the DNA. Across this sample there are 150,000 to 200,000 clones, with around 68% seen only once. The ten largest clones add up to just under 3% of the sample.

Summary of the overall study and its limitations: According to a later genetic analysis, donors in an Asian-associated ancestry cluster had fewer N-insertions in productive TCRs than the roughly 700-donor mean. Broadly in line with IMGT annotations, most TCR beta V segments showed up in productive rearrangements about 87% or about 30% of the time in an earlier analysis of 587 of the donors. Several of the top co-occurrence clusters appeared to be linked to parvovirus B19, influenza, CMV and Epstein-Barr virus, according to a later analysis. A group of highly shared sequence variants was considered likely to be a technical artifact of the sequencing pipeline. Most TCR sequences were observed very rarely across donors, whereas some public TCRs were present in many individuals. This cohort had only TCR beta chains sequenced, and the lack of alpha or paired-chain data limited which features could be detected. Because HLA typing was missing for some donors at each locus, association tests included only the typed subset. A few of the identified cytomegalovirus-associated TCR beta chains were confirmed in vitro to be specific for cytomegalovirus antigens. The authors suggested that the approach could potentially be generalized to other disease states and immunological phenotypes. A further reported finding was that TCR beta sequences accurately predicted the HLA-A and HLA-B alleles for most subjects in the first cohort. Most CMV-associated TCR beta chains appeared to be HLA-restricted in a later analysis, and the HLA associations seemed to be driven largely by CMV exposure. The earlier analysis of 587 of the donors excluded approximately 15 rarely observed V segments, including chromosome 9 orphons, because counts were too low. The study listed over 150 TCR beta chains as associated with cytomegalovirus. In a later analysis, over 15,000 TCR beta sequences were associated with specific HLA alleles at a false discovery rate of 0.05. In a later analysis, HLA-associated TCR beta chains showed more clonal expansion and lower generation probabilities than non-associated chains that were equally common. Presence/absence analyses assumed roughly uniform sequencing depth across donors, an assumption that may not hold. Cytomegalovirus status was reported to be diagnosed by the classifier with high specificity and sensitivity in both the original and validation cohorts. In a later analysis, the rate of TCR association differed among HLA loci, with DRB1 alleles having the most associated TCRs and HLA-C alleles having the fewest. CMV serostatus was the only immune exposure information available for the cohort. Correlated functional status among segregating V segments might reflect linkage disequilibrium, but an unknown experimental factor could not be ruled out. A later genetic analysis associated a missense DCLRE1C variant with V-gene and J-gene trimming of TCR beta chains, and an independent cohort replicated the association. When HLA alleles, especially DR and DQ, strongly co-occurred, attributing TCR associations to individual alleles was difficult.

In total, approximately 610 healthy bone marrow donors made up the cohort. Cohort members were all nominally healthy when sampled, although unrecorded immune exposures were likely present. The donor was CMV seronegative and belonged to the group of more than 300 seronegative cohort members. Every donor gave a peripheral blood sample, and the peripheral blood mononuclear cells from that sample were used for TCR beta sequencing. The Qiagen DNeasy Blood Extraction Kit was used to extract genomic DNA from the blood cell samples. The TCR sequence derives from a man aged 40-49 years in good health and CMV-seronegative. Sequences were obtained from PBMCs.

The CDR3 loop reads CSVSAGAGAGELFF. The base sequence is TGCAGCGTTTCGGCCGGGGCAGGGGCCGGGGAGCTGTTTTTT. This sequence uses TRBV29-1 and TRBJ2-2; the D gene is possibly TRBD1, with 6 bases matching. The CDR1 and CDR2 encoded by the germline V gene are SQVTM and ANQGSEA. Spanning cysteine to phenylalanine, the CDR3 consists of 14 amino acids. Only CDR3 DNA is held: 42 bases, read in frame from base 1. V drops 5 bases and J drops 6 bases, leaving 16 bases in between.